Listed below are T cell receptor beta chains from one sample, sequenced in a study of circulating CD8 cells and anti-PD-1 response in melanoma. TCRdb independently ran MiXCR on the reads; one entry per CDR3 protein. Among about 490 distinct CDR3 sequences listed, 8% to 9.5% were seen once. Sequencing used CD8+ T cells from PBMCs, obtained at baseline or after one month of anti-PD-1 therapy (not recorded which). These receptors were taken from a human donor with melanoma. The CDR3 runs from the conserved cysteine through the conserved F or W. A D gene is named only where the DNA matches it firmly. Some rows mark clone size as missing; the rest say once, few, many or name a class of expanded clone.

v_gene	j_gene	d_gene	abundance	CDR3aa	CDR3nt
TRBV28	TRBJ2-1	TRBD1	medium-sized	CASSLQGESDEQFF	TGTGCCAGCAGTTTACAGGGGGAGTCAGATGAGCAGTTCTTC
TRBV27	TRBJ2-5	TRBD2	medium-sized	CASSQSPGGGETQYF	TGTGCCAGCAGCCAATCCCCCGGGGGGGGGGAGACCCAGTACTTC
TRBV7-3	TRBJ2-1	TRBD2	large	CASSETSANNEQFF	TGTGCCAGCAGCGAGACTAGCGCCAACAATGAGCAGTTCTTC
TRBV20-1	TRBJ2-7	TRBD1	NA	CGARVPGQIPYEQYF	TGCGGTGCTAGAGTCCCGGGACAGATACCTTACGAGCAGTACTTC
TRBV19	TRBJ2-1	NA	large	CASSIVGAFSYNEQFF	TGTGCCAGTAGTATAGTAGGCGCGTTCTCCTACAATGAGCAGTTCTTC
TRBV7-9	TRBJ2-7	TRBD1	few	CASSSDRETLHYEQYF	TGTGCCAGCAGCTCTGACAGGGAAACACTTCACTACGAGCAGTACTTC
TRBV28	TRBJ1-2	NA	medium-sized	CASRSERPSANYGYTF	TGTGCCAGCAGGAGCGAGAGACCTTCCGCTAACTATGGCTACACCTTC
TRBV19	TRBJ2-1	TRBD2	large	CASSISSAGGSHYNEQFF	TGTGCCAGTAGTATATCCTCTGCGGGAGGGTCACACTACAATGAGCAGTTCTTC
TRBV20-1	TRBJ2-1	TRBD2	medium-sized	CSARGLAGEQFF	TGCAGTGCTCGCGGACTAGCGGGGGAGCAGTTCTTC
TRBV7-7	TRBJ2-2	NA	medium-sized	CASSWGEGENTGELFF	TGTGCTAGCAGCTGGGGCGAGGGAGAGAACACCGGGGAGCTGTTTTTT
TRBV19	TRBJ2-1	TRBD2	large	CASSLFLASGRPGGEQFF	TGTGCCAGTAGTCTCTTTCTGGCTAGCGGGAGGCCGGGGGGTGAGCAGTTCTTC
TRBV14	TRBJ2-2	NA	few	CASSQSTNPANTGELFF	TGTGCCAGCAGCCAATCCACTAATCCAGCGAACACCGGGGAGCTGTTTTTT
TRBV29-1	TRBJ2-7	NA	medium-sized	CSVEDGLVYEQYF	TGCAGCGTTGAAGATGGGCTAGTCTACGAGCAGTACTTC
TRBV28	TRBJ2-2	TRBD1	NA	CASSSRDRVGGEPFF	TGTGCCAGCAGTTCCAGGGACAGGGTAGGCGGGGAGCCGTTTTTT
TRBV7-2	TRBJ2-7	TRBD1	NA	CASSLESQGAYEQYF	TGTGCCAGCAGCCTAGAGTCCCAGGGGGCCTACGAGCAGTACTTC
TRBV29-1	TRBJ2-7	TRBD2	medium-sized	CSVASGRTTPYEQYF	TGCAGCGTTGCTAGCGGGAGGACTACTCCTTACGAGCAGTACTTC
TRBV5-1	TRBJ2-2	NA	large	CASSLPPQSVF	TGCGCCAGCAGCCTACCCCCGCAATCGGTTTTT
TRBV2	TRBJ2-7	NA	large	CASSGYEQYF	TGTGCCAGCAGCGGCTACGAGCAGTACTTC